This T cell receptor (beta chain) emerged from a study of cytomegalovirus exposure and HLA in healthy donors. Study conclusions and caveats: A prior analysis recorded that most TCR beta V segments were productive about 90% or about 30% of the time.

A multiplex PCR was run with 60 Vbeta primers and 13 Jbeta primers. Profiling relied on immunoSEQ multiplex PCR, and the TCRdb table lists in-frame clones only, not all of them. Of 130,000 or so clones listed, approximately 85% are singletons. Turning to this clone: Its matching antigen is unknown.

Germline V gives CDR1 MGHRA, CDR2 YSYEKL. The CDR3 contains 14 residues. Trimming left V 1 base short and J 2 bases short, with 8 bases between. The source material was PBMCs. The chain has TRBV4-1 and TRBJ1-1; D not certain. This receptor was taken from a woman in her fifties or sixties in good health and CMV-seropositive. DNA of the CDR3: TGCGCCAGCAGCCAAGGCACGGTTAACACTGAAGCTTTCTTT. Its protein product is CASSQGTVNTEAFF.